Presented here are 16 T cell receptor beta chains from one specimen sequenced in a study of blood T cells in healthy people across ages. It was with a sample-barcoded 5' primer and a J-beta primer mix that a second PCR of about 6 to 12 cycles was run. TCRdb reprocessed the 5' RACE reads with MiXCR, giving one entry per CDR3 protein. The sample gives about 830,000 distinct CDR3 sequences, 55% to 65% of which show up once; roughly 25% is in the top ten. Sequencing used blood. These receptors were obtained from a man aged 30 to 39 in good health.

The chain is built from TRBV30 and TRBJ2-1, with 7 nucleotides matching TRBD1. The CDR3 loop spans 11 amino acids. CDR1 and CDR2 (germline): GTSNPN, SVGIG (reference sequence). V shed 6 bases, J shed 10 bases, and the junction held 6 bases outside the gene matches. The CDR3 loop reads CACPRGPEQFF. The CDR3 region has the DNA TGTGCCTGCCCGAGGGGGCCAGAGCAGTTCTTC.

This clonotype was seen more than once but under ten times. The J gene is TRBJ2-5, the V gene TRBV9; D possibly matches TRBD1 or TRBD2 (5 bases each). The CDR3 totals 13 residues. The germline V and J ends were trimmed by 4 bases and 9 bases, with 16 bases remaining between them. CDR1 is SGDLS and CDR2 is YYNGEE in the germline V gene. CDR3 sequence: CASSPTWGLAQYF. In nucleotides, the CDR3 is TGTGCCAGCAGCCCTACATGGGGGTTGGCCCAGTACTTC.

The CDR3 sequence is CASSSTGPSQPQHF. The DNA of the CDR3 is TGCGCCAGCAGCTCTACAGGGCCCAGCCAGCCCCAGCATTTT. The chain joins TRBV5-1 to TRBJ1-5; D is possibly TRBD1 (6 bases). CDR3 length equals 14 residues. Per germline, CDR1 SGHRS and CDR2 YFSETQ. Trimming left V 3 bases short and J 7 bases short, with 14 bases between.

In DNA form, the CDR3 reads TGTGCCAGCAGCGTACTACCGGGGATTAATGAAAAACTGTTTTTT. Protein product: CASSVLPGINEKLFF. J is TRBJ1-4 and V is TRBV9; unclear D gene. Trimming pared 1 base from V and 4 bases from J, leaving 11 bases between. The CDR3 is 15 residues long. Germline V gives CDR1 SGDLS, CDR2 YYNGEE. Filled out from reference TRBV9 and TRBJ1-4, the complete variable domain reads DSGVTQTPKHLITATGQRVTLRCSPRSGDLSVYWYQQSLDQGLQFLIQYYNGEERAKGNILERFSAQQFPDLHSELNLSSLELGDSALYFCASSVLPGINEKLFFGSGTQLSVL.

This clonotype was seen only once. The rearrangement uses TRBV5-6 and TRBJ2-4; 8 bases are a match to TRBD1. This CDR3 spans 15 amino acids. Trimming took 3 bases from V and 13 from J; bases not matched to a gene: 15. In germline, CDR1 is SGHDT, CDR2 YYEEEE. CDR3 nucleotide sequence: TGTGCCAGCAGCTCACGACAGGGGTGGTACAATGAGCAGTACTTC. Amino acid sequence: CASSSRQGWYNEQYF. Complete variable domain (other parts from reference TRBV5-6 and TRBJ2-4): DAGVTQSPTHLIKTRGQQVTLRCSPKSGHDTVSWYQQALGQGPQFIFQYYEEEERQRGNFPDRFSGHQFPNYSSELNVNALLLGDSALYLCASSSRQGWYNEQYFGAGTRLSVL.

As DNA, the CDR3 is TGTGCCAGCATGAGGGGGCAGATGAATGAGCAGTTCTTC. This sequence encodes CASMRGQMNEQFF. The rearrangement joins TRBV2 to TRBJ2-1; 7 bases agree with TRBD1. The CDR3 extends over 13 amino acids. V lost 7 bases and J lost 7; bases outside the gene matches: 7. Germline CDR1 SNHLY, CDR2 FYNNEI.

The chain links TRBV15 to TRBJ2-2; tentatively, D is TRBD2 (7 bases). Germline V gives CDR1 LNHNV, CDR2 YYDKDF (reference sequence). Trimming pared 0 bases from V and 5 bases from J, leaving 13 bases between. This CDR3 region has 16 residues. This CDR3 reads CATSRDPGGNTGELFF. CDR3 DNA: TGTGCCACCAGCAGAGATCCGGGGGGCAATACCGGGGAGCTGTTTTTT.

This clonotype was detected only once. The rearrangement uses TRBV28 and TRBJ2-2; D might be TRBD1 (6 bases). V lost 5 bases, J lost 1 base, and 8 bases lay in between. The germline CDR1 and CDR2 sequences are MDHEN and SYDVKM. The CDR3 is 14 residues long. The CDR3 reads CASSKQGNTGELFF. The CDR3 coding sequence is TGTGCCAGCAGTAAACAGGGGAACACCGGGGAGCTGTTTTTT.

This clonotype was picked up a small number of times. The chain joins TRBV7-2 to TRBJ2-3; 8 positions match TRBD2. The CDR3 totals 16 residues. With V trimmed by 1 base and J by 2 bases, 5 bases remained unmatched. In germline, CDR1 is SGHTA, CDR2 FQGNSA. The CDR3 region is CASSLGGGGSTDTQYF. CDR3 DNA: TGTGCCAGCAGCTTAGGGGGCGGGGGGTCCACAGATACGCAGTATTTT.

This rearrangement joins TRBV12-3 or TRBV12-4 to TRBJ2-4; 7 positions match TRBD2. The CDR3 is 16 amino acids. The J segment lost 2 bases and the V segment lost 6 bases, leaving 10 bases of the junction unmatched. The CDR3 loop is CASSPGTIGTKNIQYF. CDR3 nucleotide sequence: TGTGCCAGCAGCCCAGGGACTATCGGGACCAAAAACATTCAGTACTTC.

This chain connects TRBV10-3 to TRBJ1-2; D ambiguous. Germline loops: CDR1 ENHRY, CDR2 SYGVKD. The CDR3 has 15 residues. Trimming left V 0 bases short and J 5 bases short, with 13 bases between. As DNA, the CDR3 is TGTGCCATCAGTGAGTCGGGCCGCTCCGGATATGGCTACACCTTC. It specifies CAISESGRSGYGYTF.

The V and J genes are TRBV20-1 and TRBJ1-4; 7 nucleotides match TRBD1. This CDR3 is 16 amino acids long. Germline-derived CDR1 and CDR2 are DFQATT and SNEGSKA (reference sequence). The V and J ends lost 0 bases and 6 bases, in that order; junction bases with no gene match: 10. The CDR3 coding sequence is TGCAGTGCTAGAGACGACAGGGCACAAAGGGATGAAAAACTGTTTTTT. This gives the protein CSARDDRAQRDEKLFF.

This chain uses TRBV28 with TRBJ1-6; 10 bases match TRBD1. The CDR3 contains 15 residues. Germline V gene sequence: CDR1 MDHEN, CDR2 SYDVKM. With V trimmed by 6 bases and J by 10 bases, 9 bases remained unmatched. CDR3 DNA: TGTGCCAGCAGGGGGACCGGGACAGGGGAATCACCCCTCCACTTT. Its translation is CASRGTGTGESPLHF.

This chain joins TRBV9 and TRBJ2-7; TRBD1 matches at 8 bases. CDR3 length equals 14 residues. The V segment lost 3 bases and the J segment 3 bases; nucleotides outside the gene matches: 5. Per the germline V gene, CDR1 is SGDLS and CDR2 is YYNGEE. The DNA of the CDR3 is TGTGCCAGCAGCGCCCGGGACAGGAACTACGAGCAGTACTTC. Translation: CASSARDRNYEQYF.

This sequence joins TRBV21-1 and TRBJ1-5; the table gives TRBD1 as D, unverified against the DNA. TRBV21-1 is a recognized pseudogene. The CDR3 sequence is 14 residues long. CDR3 nucleotides: TGTGCCAGGCCATCGCAGGGAACTAATCAGCCCCAGCATTTT. Amino acid sequence: CARPSQGTNQPQHF.

V gene TRBV15 combines with J gene TRBJ2-4; 9 bases fit TRBD1. The length of the CDR3 is 17 residues. V was clipped by 0 bases and J by 1 base; unmatched bases: 4. Per germline, CDR1 LNHNV and CDR2 YYDKDF (reference sequence). CDR3 protein: CATSRDPGQGAKNIQYF. CDR3 nucleotides: TGTGCCACCAGCAGAGATCCAGGACAGGGGGCCAAAAACATTCAGTACTTC.